Below, 15 T cell receptor beta chains from the same sample are listed, as sequenced in a study of T-cell reconstitution after alpha-beta-depleted transplantation in children. Unique molecular identifiers tagged the TCRbeta library. Via MiXCR, TCRdb re-called the PCR reads, giving one row per CDR3 protein. Here the sample spans hundreds of thousands of distinct CDR3 sequences, approximately 20% being singletons. Sequences were derived from PBMCs from the stem cell graft donor, sampled from the stem cell graft. The receptors come from a human donor who donated a stem cell graft to a child with acute lymphoblastic leukemia.

Only a few counts were recorded for this clonotype. The CDR3 bases are TGTGCCAGCGGTACCGGGACAGGGCTCGACGAGCAGTACTTC. It translates to CASGTGTGLDEQYF. The chain couples TRBV2 to TRBJ2-7; 9 bases align to TRBD1. Trimming removed 8 bases from V and 5 bases from J; junction bases left unmatched: 10. Looked up from germline, CDR1 is SNHLY and CDR2 is FYNNEI. The CDR3 totals 14 residues.

V is TRBV6-5 and J is TRBJ2-2, with 9 bases lining up with TRBD1. J was trimmed by 6 bases and V by 5 bases; bases with no gene match: 7. CDR1 is MNHEY and CDR2 is SVGAGI in the germline V gene. The CDR3 has 15 residues. The CDR3 is CASSHKQGAAGELFF. CDR3 in DNA: TGTGCCAGCAGTCACAAACAGGGGGCGGCCGGGGAGCTGTTTTTT.

The rearrangement joins TRBV6-5 to TRBJ1-2, with D possibly matching TRBD1 (6 bases). Trimming pared 0 bases from V and 2 bases from J, leaving 13 bases between. Germline V gene lookup returns CDR1 MNHEY and CDR2 SVGAGI. The CDR3 loop spans 16 amino acids. The DNA for the CDR3 is TGTGCCAGCAGTTACTCGCACAGGGTCGTCAACTATGGCTACACCTTC. The encoded protein is CASSYSHRVVNYGYTF.

This clonotype was detected only a few times. The chain joins TRBV3-1 to TRBJ1-2; D is ambiguous. Germline CDR1 LGHDT, CDR2 YNNKEL (reference sequence). CDR3 length equals 13 residues. V was clipped by 4 bases and J by 6 bases, with 12 bases between them. The CDR3 reads CASSRWTDDGYTF. As DNA, the CDR3 is TGTGCCAGCAGCCGATGGACGGATGATGGCTACACCTTC.

In this sample, this clonotype turned up a few times. This chain connects TRBV20-1 to TRBJ2-7, with D unresolved. Trimming took 2 bases from V and 2 from J, leaving 4 bases between them. Germline CDR1 is DFQATT and CDR2 is SNEGSKA (reference sequence). There are 11 residues in the CDR3. The CDR3 sequence: CSARSPYEQYF. CDR3 sequence (DNA): TGCAGTGCTAGAAGCCCCTACGAGCAGTACTTC.

Of note for this clonotype: A much bigger clone sits one base away, suggesting this may be a read error. The V and J genes are TRBV27 and TRBJ2-1; TRBD1 agrees at 9 bases. Unmatched junction bases numbered 1, after V lost 6 bases and J lost 4 bases. Germline V gene sequence: CDR1 MNHEY, CDR2 SMNVEV (reference sequence). This CDR3 has 13 amino acids. The chain's CDR3 is CASRGQGYNEQFF. CDR3 coding DNA: TGTGCCAGCAGGGGACAGGGTTACAATGAGCAGTTCTTC.

Comment on this clonotype: An end of the junction does not agree with germline; a read error may underlie this. This chain uses TRBV6-2 or TRBV6-3 with TRBJ2-1; weak D call: TRBD2 (5 bases). This CDR3 contains 12 residues. Germline CDR1 reads MNHEY; CDR2 reads SVGEGT. CDR3 loop: CASSSTPDLGIF. As DNA, the CDR3 is TGTGCCAGCAGTTCCACCCCGGACCTCGGGATCTTC.

Only a few counts were recorded for this clonotype. The chain recombines TRBV5-1 with TRBJ2-7; no definite D call. The germline V and J ends were trimmed by 0 bases and 0 bases, with 7 bases remaining between them. Germline V gives CDR1 SGHRS, CDR2 YFSETQ. The CDR3 covers 14 residues. CDR3 sequence reads: CASSLEPASYEQYF. The CDR3 DNA reads as TGCGCCAGCAGCTTGGAACCAGCCTCCTACGAGCAGTACTTC. Full variable domain (missing parts from reference TRBV5-1 and TRBJ2-7): KAGVTQTPRYLIKTRGQQVTLSCSPISGHRSVSWYQQTPGQGLQFLFEYFSETQRNKGNFPGRFSGRQFSNSRSEMNVSTLELGDSALYLCASSLEPASYEQYFGPGTRLTVT.

Regarding this clonotype: The germline gene is not matched at one end of the junction; a read error may be the cause. The chain has TRBV7-3 and TRBJ2-7; 7 bases align to TRBD2. CDR1 and CDR2 from the germline V gene are SGHTA and FQGTGA. The CDR3 consists of 14 residues. DNA of the CDR3: TGTGCCAGCAGCTCCGGACTAGGGAGATACGAGCACTACTTC. Encoded protein: CASSSGLGRYEHYF. Based on the CDR3 plus reference TRBV7-3 and TRBJ2-7, the full variable domain is GAGVSQTPSNKVTEKGKYVELRCDPISGHTALYWYRQSLGQGPEFLIYFQGTGAADDSGLPNDRFFAVRPEGSVSTLKIQRTERGDSAVYLCASSSGLGRYEHYFGPGTRLTVT.

The sample holds a few counts of this clonotype. V gene TRBV12-3 or TRBV12-4 combines with J gene TRBJ1-2; 7 bases agree with TRBD1. The CDR3 sequence is 14 residues long. V lost 5 bases, J lost 3 bases, and 6 bases stayed unmatched. This CDR3 reads CASSIGQVDYGYTF. CDR3 coding DNA: TGTGCCAGCAGTATAGGACAGGTGGACTATGGCTACACCTTC.

In regard to this clonotype: This is likely a read error, given that the CDR3 carries no conserved phenylalanine or tryptophan at its end. The chain employs TRBV7-3 and TRBJ2-1; tentatively, D is TRBD2 (6 bases). Germline V gene sequence: CDR1 SGHTA, CDR2 FQGTGA. Trimming removed 2 bases at V and 5 bases at J, with 7 bases between. The CDR3 has 13 residues. The CDR3 DNA reads TGTGCCAGCAGCTTACCGGGAGACAATGAGCAGTTCTTG. This codes for CASSLPGDNEQFL.

There are a few counts of this clonotype. CDR3: CASSESGRWTGELFF. The CDR3 DNA sequence: TGTGCCAGCAGTGAAAGCGGGAGGTGGACCGGGGAGCTGTTTTTT. The chain recombines TRBV2 with TRBJ2-2, with 9 nucleotides matching TRBD2. Germline CDR1 reads SNHLY; CDR2 reads FYNNEI. The CDR3 covers 15 residues. The ends lost 2 bases at V and 5 bases at J; junction bases unmatched: 3.

CDR3 in amino acids: CASSYSKGRANTEAFF. The CDR3 bases are TGTGCCAGCAGTTACTCGAAGGGCAGGGCGAACACTGAAGCTTTCTTT. V usage is TRBV6-5 and J usage is TRBJ1-1; possibly TRBD1 for D (5 bases). Germline assignment: CDR1 MNHEY and CDR2 SVGAGI. The CDR3 has 16 residues. Trimming removed 0 bases at V and 1 base at J, with 12 bases between.

This clonotype was detected only a few times. This sequence joins TRBV6-5 and TRBJ2-5; 13 bases are shared with TRBD2. This CDR3 is built from 15 residues. Germline CDR1 is MNHEY and CDR2 is SVGAGI. The trim removed 7 bases at V and 5 bases at J, leaving 7 bases unmatched. DNA for the CDR3: TGTGCCAGCACTCTACTAGCGGGAGGGTCGGAGACCCAGTACTTC. This encodes CASTLLAGGSETQYF.

The CDR3 spells CASSLAAVSDTQYF. CDR3 DNA sequence: TGTGCCAGCAGCTTAGCAGCGGTATCAGATACGCAGTATTTT. The chain carries TRBV7-9 and TRBJ2-3, with D possibly being TRBD2 (5 bases). The V gene lost 0 bases and the J gene lost 4 bases, with 8 bases spanning the gap. CDR3 length: 14 amino acids. CDR1 and CDR2 from the germline V gene are SEHNR and FQNEAQ (reference sequence).